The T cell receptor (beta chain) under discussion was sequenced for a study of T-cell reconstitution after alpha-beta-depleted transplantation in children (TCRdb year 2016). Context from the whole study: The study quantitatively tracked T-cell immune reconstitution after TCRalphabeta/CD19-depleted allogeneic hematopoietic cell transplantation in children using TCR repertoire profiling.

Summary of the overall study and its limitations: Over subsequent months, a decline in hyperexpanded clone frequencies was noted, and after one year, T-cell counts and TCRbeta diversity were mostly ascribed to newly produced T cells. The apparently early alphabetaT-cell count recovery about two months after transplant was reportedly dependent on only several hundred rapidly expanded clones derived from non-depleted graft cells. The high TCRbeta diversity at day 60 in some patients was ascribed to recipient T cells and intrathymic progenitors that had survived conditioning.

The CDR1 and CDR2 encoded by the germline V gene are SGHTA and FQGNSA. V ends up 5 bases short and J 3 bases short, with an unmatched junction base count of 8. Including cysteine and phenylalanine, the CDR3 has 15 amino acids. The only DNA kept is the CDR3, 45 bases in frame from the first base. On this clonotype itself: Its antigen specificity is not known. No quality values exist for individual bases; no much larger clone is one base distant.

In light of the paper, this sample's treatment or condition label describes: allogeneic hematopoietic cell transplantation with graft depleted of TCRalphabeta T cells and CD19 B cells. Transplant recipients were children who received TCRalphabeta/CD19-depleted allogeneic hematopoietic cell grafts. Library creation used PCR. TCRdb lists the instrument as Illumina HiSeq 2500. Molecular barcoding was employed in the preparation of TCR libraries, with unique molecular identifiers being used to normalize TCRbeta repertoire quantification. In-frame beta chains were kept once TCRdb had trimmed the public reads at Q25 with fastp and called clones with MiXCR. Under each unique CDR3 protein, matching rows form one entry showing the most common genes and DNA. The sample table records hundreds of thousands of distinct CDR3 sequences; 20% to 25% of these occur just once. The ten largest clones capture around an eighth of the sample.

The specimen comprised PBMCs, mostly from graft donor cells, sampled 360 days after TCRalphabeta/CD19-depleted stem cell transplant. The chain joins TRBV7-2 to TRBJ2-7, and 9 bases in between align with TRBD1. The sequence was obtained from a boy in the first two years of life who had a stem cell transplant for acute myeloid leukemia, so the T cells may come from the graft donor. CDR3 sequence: CASSPSRDRDYEQYF. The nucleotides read TGTGCCAGCAGCCCGTCCCGGGACAGGGACTACGAGCAGTACTTC. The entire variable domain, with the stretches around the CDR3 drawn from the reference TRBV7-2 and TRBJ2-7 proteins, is GAGVSQSPSNKVTEKGKDVELRCDPISGHTALYWYRQSLGQGLEFLIYFQGNSAPDKSGLPSDRFSAERTGGSVSTLTIQRTQQEDSAVYLCASSPSRDRDYEQYFGPGTRLTVT.